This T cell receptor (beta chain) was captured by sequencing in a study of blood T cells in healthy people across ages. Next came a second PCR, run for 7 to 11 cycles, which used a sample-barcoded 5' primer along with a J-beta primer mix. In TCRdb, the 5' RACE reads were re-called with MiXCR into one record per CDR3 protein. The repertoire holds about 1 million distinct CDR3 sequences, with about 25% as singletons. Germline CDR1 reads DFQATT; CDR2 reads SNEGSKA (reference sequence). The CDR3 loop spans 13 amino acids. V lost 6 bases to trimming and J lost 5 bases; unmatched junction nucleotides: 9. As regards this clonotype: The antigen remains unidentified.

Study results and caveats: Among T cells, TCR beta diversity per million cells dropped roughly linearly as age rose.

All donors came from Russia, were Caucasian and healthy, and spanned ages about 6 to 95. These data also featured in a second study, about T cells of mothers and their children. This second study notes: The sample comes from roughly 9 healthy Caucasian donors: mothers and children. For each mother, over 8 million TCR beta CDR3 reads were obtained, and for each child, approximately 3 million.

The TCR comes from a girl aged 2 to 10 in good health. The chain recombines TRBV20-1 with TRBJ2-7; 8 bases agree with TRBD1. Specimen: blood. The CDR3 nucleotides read TGCAGTGCAAGGACAGGGTTAGGGAACGAGCAGTACTTC. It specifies CSARTGLGNEQYF.